One sample yielded the 21 T cell receptor beta chains listed below, sequenced in a study of blood T cell repertoires in COVID-19. Profiled with immunoSEQ multiplex PCR; TCRdb holds only in-frame clones, not every one. The sample holds about 300,000 clones, roughly 83% seen once. The source material was peripheral blood. The source is a human donor with COVID-19, enrolled during active disease. The donor label of this sample is uncertain.

This chain links TRBV6-5 with TRBJ1-1; D perhaps matches TRBD1 (6 bases). There are 13 residues in the CDR3. Per the germline V gene, CDR1 is MNHEY and CDR2 is SVGAGI. Trimming left V 8 bases short and J 1 base short, with 11 bases between. The DNA for the CDR3 is TGTGCCAGCGCGAGGGGACAGAACACTGAAGCTTTCTTT. Amino acid sequence: CASARGQNTEAFF.

The rearrangement uses TRBV9 and TRBJ2-7; 7 nucleotides align to TRBD2. The ends lost 4 bases at V and 2 bases at J; junction bases unmatched: 9. Germline lookup yields CDR1 SGDLS and CDR2 YYNGEE. The CDR3 has 15 amino acids. CDR3 sequence (DNA): TGTGCCAGCAGCCCTCCGGCGGGGGAAACCTACGAGCAGTACTTC. This codes for CASSPPAGETYEQYF.

The rearrangement links TRBV12-3 or TRBV12-4 to TRBJ2-7; D ambiguous. The length of the CDR3 is 12 residues. Trimming took 5 bases from V and 3 from J, leaving 8 bases between them. The CDR3 DNA is TGTGCCAGCAGTCAGGTATACTACGAGCAGTACTTC. This encodes CASSQVYYEQYF.

V gene TRBV28 combines with J gene TRBJ2-4; a possible D gene is TRBD2 (5 bases). Germline CDR1 reads MDHEN; CDR2 reads SYDVKM. V was trimmed by 7 bases and J by 11 bases, leaving 24 bases between them. This CDR3 contains 15 residues. CDR3 in amino acids: CASTPELRGSSVQYF. CDR3 in DNA: TGTGCCAGCACCCCCGAACTTCGAGGGAGCAGCGTTCAGTACTTC.

V is TRBV19 and J is TRBJ2-6, with unresolved D. Germline V gene data show CDR1 as LNHDA and CDR2 as SQIVND (reference sequence). V lost 7 bases, J lost 3 bases, and 7 bases lay in between. There are 13 residues in the CDR3. DNA for the CDR3: TGTGCCAGTAAGAGTAGTGGGGCCAACGTCCTGACTTTC. This codes for CASKSSGANVLTF.

The sample holds a few counts of this clone. This chain connects TRBV9 to TRBJ2-2, with 12 positions matching TRBD2. This CDR3 is 14 amino acids long. The ends lost 5 bases at V and 5 bases at J; junction bases unmatched: 1. Germline lookup yields CDR1 SGDLS and CDR2 YYNGEE. The CDR3 DNA reads as TGTGCCAGCAGGGGACTAGCGGGTACCGGGGAGCTGTTTTTT. This gives the protein CASRGLAGTGELFF.

DNA of the CDR3: TGTGCCAGCAGTTACGCTCCGGGAGGGTCCTACAATGAGCAGTTCTTC. Translated: CASSYAPGGSYNEQFF. The chain has TRBV6-2 or TRBV6-3 and TRBJ2-1, with TRBD2 identical over 8 bases. CDR3 size: 16 residues. Trimming took 2 bases from V and 1 from J; bases not matched to a gene: 4. Germline CDR1 reads MNHEY; CDR2 reads SVGEGT.

The genes are TRBV11-2 and TRBJ2-7, with 8 bases fitting TRBD2. V gave up 1 base and J gave up 5 bases; unmatched junction bases: 7. The germline V gene has CDR1 SGHAT and CDR2 FQNNGV. The CDR3 has 15 residues. The chain's CDR3 is CASSLGGSGNHEQYF. The CDR3 region has the DNA TGTGCCAGCAGCTTAGGTGGTAGCGGGAACCACGAGCAGTACTTC.

The chain links TRBV28 to TRBJ1-5; tentative D call: TRBD1 (6 bases). V was shortened by 6 bases and J by 3 bases, with 15 bases between the two germline ends. This CDR3 region has 15 residues. Germline V gene lookup returns CDR1 MDHEN and CDR2 SYDVKM. The CDR3 loop reads CASSDRTTPNQPQHF. The CDR3 DNA follows: TGTGCCAGCAGCGACAGGACCACCCCCAATCAGCCCCAGCATTTT.

The CDR3 spells CASSTGWNSGNTIYF. The CDR3 nucleotides are TGTGCCAGCAGTACAGGGTGGAACTCTGGAAACACCATATATTTT. V gene TRBV28 combines with J gene TRBJ1-3; D is perhaps TRBD1 (6 bases). V lost 5 bases and J lost 0, with 11 bases in between. In germline, CDR1 is MDHEN, CDR2 SYDVKM. The CDR3 is 15 amino acids.

This clone was detected only once. The chain couples TRBV9 to TRBJ2-3; tentative D call: TRBD2 (5 bases). Deletions cut 0 bases from V and 4 bases from J, with 15 bases between. The CDR3 has 16 amino acids. In germline, CDR1 is SGDLS, CDR2 YYNGEE. CDR3 residues: CASSVVQASSPDTQYF. The CDR3 region has the DNA TGTGCCAGCAGCGTAGTCCAGGCTAGCTCGCCAGATACGCAGTATTTT.

V gene TRBV19 combines with J gene TRBJ2-1, with D maybe TRBD2 (7 bases). Trimming left V 1 base short and J 0 bases short, with 10 bases between. The CDR3 sequence is 16 residues long. Germline V gene data show CDR1 as LNHDA and CDR2 as SQIVND (reference sequence). In DNA, the CDR3 is TGTGCCAGTAGTATAGGCGGGGGCACCTCCTACAATGAGCAGTTCTTC. Protein sequence: CASSIGGGTSYNEQFF.

V gene TRBV19 combines with J gene TRBJ2-2; 10 bases line up with TRBD2. The trim removed 9 bases at V and 2 bases at J, leaving 12 bases unmatched. Germline CDR1 and CDR2: LNHDA and SQIVND (reference sequence). The CDR3 consists of 17 residues. The CDR3 reads CASVGRGLADNTGELFF. CDR3 nucleotides: TGTGCCAGCGTCGGACGAGGACTAGCGGACAACACCGGGGAGCTGTTTTTT.

This clone was found once. This chain joins TRBV19 and TRBJ2-5; 12 bases line up with TRBD1. The J segment lost 5 bases and the V segment lost 11 bases, leaving 6 bases of the junction unmatched. The CDR3 loop spans 13 amino acids. CDR1 and CDR2 from the germline V gene are LNHDA and SQIVND (reference sequence). The CDR3 DNA follows: TGTGCCGCGGGGACAGGGGGCATCGAGACCCAGTACTTC. Residues: CAAGTGGIETQYF.

The chain is built from TRBV30 and TRBJ2-5, with 12 nucleotides matching TRBD2. The germline V gene has CDR1 GTSNPN and CDR2 SVGIG (reference sequence). The length of the CDR3 is 13 residues. V lost 2 bases, J lost 5 bases, and 0 bases stayed unmatched. The CDR3 nucleotides read TGTGCCTGGAGTCTAGCGGGAGGGGAGACCCAGTACTTC. As protein: CAWSLAGGETQYF.

This chain connects TRBV20-1 to TRBJ2-7; a possible D gene is TRBD1 (5 bases). The CDR3 covers 11 residues. Germline V lookup: CDR1 DFQATT, CDR2 SNEGSKA (reference sequence). Trimming cost V 6 bases and J 7 bases, with 13 bases left between them. The CDR3 spells CSALQVGEQYF. The CDR3 DNA sequence: TGCAGTGCGCTACAGGTTGGGGAGCAGTACTTC.

This clone has more than one count but fewer than ten. This chain connects TRBV5-1 to TRBJ1-1; 8 nucleotides align to TRBD1. Germline V gene data show CDR1 as SGHRS and CDR2 as YFSETQ. With V trimmed by 2 bases and J by 1 base, 1 base remained unmatched. The CDR3 covers 14 residues. CDR3 sequence: CASSFGTGNTEAFF. CDR3 sequence (DNA): TGCGCCAGCAGCTTCGGGACAGGGAACACTGAAGCTTTCTTT. The full variable domain, its missing parts supplied by reference TRBV5-1 and TRBJ1-1, is KAGVTQTPRYLIKTRGQQVTLSCSPISGHRSVSWYQQTPGQGLQFLFEYFSETQRNKGNFPGRFSGRQFSNSRSEMNVSTLELGDSALYLCASSFGTGNTEAFFGQGTRLTVV.

The gene calls are TRBV7-2 and TRBJ2-5; TRBD2 matches 11 bases. The CDR3 has 15 residues. The V segment lost 5 bases and the J segment 5 bases; nucleotides outside the gene matches: 7. Germline lookup yields CDR1 SGHTA and CDR2 FQGNSA. The CDR3 region is CASSHASGRSETQYF. In DNA, the CDR3 is TGTGCCAGCAGCCACGCTAGCGGGAGGAGTGAGACCCAGTACTTC.

J is TRBJ2-2 and V is TRBV7-9, with D unresolved. Deletions cut 5 bases from V and 1 base from J, with 5 bases between. The CDR3 runs to 13 residues. Looked up from germline, CDR1 is SEHNR and CDR2 is FQNEAQ (reference sequence). The CDR3 here is CASSRLNTGELFF. CDR3 bases: TGTGCCAGCAGCCGTCTGAACACCGGGGAGCTGTTTTTT. Full variable domain (missing parts from reference TRBV7-9 and TRBJ2-2): DTGVSQNPRHKITKRGQNVTFRCDPISEHNRLYWYRQTLGQGPEFLTYFQNEAQLEKSRLLSDRFSAERPKGSFSTLEIQRTEQGDSAMYLCASSRLNTGELFFGEGSRLTVL.

The V and J genes are TRBV15 and TRBJ1-4; D is ambiguous. Trimming cost V 3 bases and J 0 bases, with 8 bases left between them. CDR3 size: 15 residues. Germline assignment: CDR1 LNHNV and CDR2 YYDKDF (reference sequence). The CDR3 nucleotides are TGTGCCACCAGCAGCCTTAATGCAACTAATGAAAAACTGTTTTTT. Its protein is CATSSLNATNEKLFF.

This chain connects TRBV29-1 to TRBJ1-2; D call uncertain. The CDR3 is made up of 15 amino acids. Germline V gene data show CDR1 as SQVTM and CDR2 as ANQGSEA. Trimming stripped 5 bases from V and 4 bases from J, with 20 bases between. Written as DNA, the CDR3 is TGCAGCGTTATACCCCAGACCGGGTCAAGCTATGGCTACACCTTC. This sequence encodes CSVIPQTGSSYGYTF. The whole variable domain, remainder taken from reference TRBV29-1 and TRBJ1-2, is SAVISQKPSRDICQRGTSLTIQCQVDSQVTMMFWYRQQPGQSLTLIATANQGSEATYESGFVIDKFPISRPNLTFSTLTVSNMSPEDSSIYLCSVIPQTGSSYGYTFGSGTRLTVV.